Below are 14 T cell receptor beta chains sequenced from a single sample in a study of blood T cell repertoires in COVID-19. Libraries were prepared by immunoSEQ multiplex PCR; TCRdb keeps only in-frame clonotypes and omits some of them. The sample shows 90,000 to 140,000 clones, roughly 87% of them seen only once. The specimen was peripheral blood. Receptor source: a man aged 45-65 years with acute or convalescent COVID-19.

This clone appeared a single time. This sequence joins TRBV11-2 and TRBJ1-3; tentative D call: TRBD1 (5 bases). V was shortened by 0 bases and J by 8 bases, with 11 bases between the two germline ends. This CDR3 region has 14 residues. Germline V lookup: CDR1 SGHAT, CDR2 FQNNGV. The CDR3, as DNA: TGTGCCAGCAGCTTAGACCAGGGCACGGACACCATATATTTT. Protein product: CASSLDQGTDTIYF.

This sequence joins TRBV30 and TRBJ2-7, with D perhaps TRBD1 (7 bases). Trimming removed 0 bases at V and 3 bases at J, with 12 bases between. CDR3 length: 14 amino acids. Per the germline V gene, CDR1 is GTSNPN and CDR2 is SVGIG (reference sequence). The CDR3 DNA sequence: TGTGCCTGGAGTGTACTAGCAGGGGGCTACGAGCAGTACTTC. It encodes CAWSVLAGGYEQYF.

V usage is TRBV7-8 and J usage is TRBJ2-3; maybe TRBD1 (5 bases). The V gene lost 4 bases and the J gene lost 6 bases, with 20 bases spanning the gap. The CDR3 runs to 16 residues. Per germline, CDR1 SGHVS and CDR2 FQNEAQ. This CDR3 is CASSSSDSRRFDTQYF. CDR3 sequence (DNA): TGTGCCAGCAGCTCATCCGACAGCCGACGTTTTGATACGCAGTATTTT.

This sequence joins TRBV28 and TRBJ1-2; TRBD1 matches at 7 bases. Germline V CDR1 and CDR2: MDHEN, SYDVKM. Trimming took 7 bases from V and 2 from J; bases not matched to a gene: 10. CDR3 length: 15 residues. CDR3 amino acids: CASTSPGQRNYGYTF. The DNA for the CDR3 is TGTGCCAGCACCTCCCCGGGACAGCGGAACTATGGCTACACCTTC.

This clone was found once. V and J are TRBV27 and TRBJ2-7; tentatively, D is TRBD2 (5 bases). Germline CDR1 is MNHEY and CDR2 is SMNVEV (reference sequence). V gave up 0 bases and J gave up 4 bases, with 7 bases separating them. The CDR3 runs to 13 residues. The CDR3 DNA reads as TGTGCCAGCAGTTTATCTGGAGGTTACGAGCAGTACTTC. Its protein product is CASSLSGGYEQYF.

This clone was picked up one time. This chain joins TRBV7-8 and TRBJ1-2; possible D gene TRBD1, 5 bases. The CDR3 extends over 15 amino acids. CDR1 and CDR2 from the germline V gene are SGHVS and FQNEAQ. Trimming took 1 base from V and 3 from J, leaving 12 bases between them. The CDR3 region has the DNA TGTGCCAGCAGCTTAGGGGGGGACGGATACTATGGCTACACCTTC. This codes for CASSLGGDGYYGYTF.

This clone was recorded a few times. The chain has TRBV28 and TRBJ2-5, with D uncertain. Germline lookup yields CDR1 MDHEN and CDR2 SYDVKM. The CDR3 sequence is 13 residues long. V shed 2 bases and J shed 5 bases, with 9 bases lying between them. The CDR3 loop is CASSLPSTETQYF. In DNA, the CDR3 is TGTGCCAGCAGTTTACCGAGCACGGAGACCCAGTACTTC.

The V and J genes are TRBV5-1 and TRBJ1-1; 7 bases line up with TRBD1. After removal of 0 bases from V and 1 base from J, the junction contained 3 bases not matched to a gene. The CDR3 runs 15 residues. Germline CDR1 is SGHRS and CDR2 is YFSETQ. The DNA of the CDR3 is TGCGCCAGCAGCTTGGCCGGGACAGCGAACACTGAAGCTTTCTTT. It is translated as CASSLAGTANTEAFF. The full variable domain, with the rest looked up from reference TRBV5-1 and TRBJ1-1, is KAGVTQTPRYLIKTRGQQVTLSCSPISGHRSVSWYQQTPGQGLQFLFEYFSETQRNKGNFPGRFSGRQFSNSRSEMNVSTLELGDSALYLCASSLAGTANTEAFFGQGTRLTVV.

The CDR3 DNA follows: TGTGCCAGCAGCTTCGTTTGGAGACAGCCCCAGCATTTT. Translated: CASSFVWRQPQHF. The chain is built from TRBV7-2 and TRBJ1-5; D is uncertain. V lost 3 bases and J lost 7, with 10 bases in between. Germline V gene data show CDR1 as SGHTA and CDR2 as FQGNSA. CDR3 length: 13 amino acids.

The rearrangement joins TRBV21-1 to TRBJ2-3; the table's TRBD2 call for D was not verified on the DNA. TRBV21-1 is described as a pseudogene. The length of the CDR3 is 14 residues. The chain's CDR3 is CASKLAGIQDTQYF. CDR3 coding DNA: TGTGCCAGCAAACTAGCGGGCATTCAAGATACGCAGTATTTT.

V usage is TRBV11-2 and J usage is TRBJ1-2; D remains ambiguous. Germline V gene data show CDR1 as SGHAT and CDR2 as FQNNGV. V was pared by 1 base and J by 4 bases, with 10 bases between. The CDR3 consists of 14 residues. In DNA form, the CDR3 reads TGTGCCAGCAGCTTAGGGCGGGCTTCCTATGGCTACACCTTC. Translated, it gives CASSLGRASYGYTF.

V usage is TRBV6-5 and J usage is TRBJ1-6; 8 bases are shared with TRBD1. V trimming: 2 bases; J trimming: 8 bases; junction bases outside the gene matches: 2. The CDR3 spans 14 residues. Germline assignment: CDR1 MNHEY and CDR2 SVGAGI. CDR3 loop: CASSYDRGYSPLHF. CDR3 nucleotide sequence: TGTGCCAGCAGTTACGACAGGGGATATTCACCCCTCCACTTT.

V gene TRBV3-1 (or the pseudogene TRBV3-2) combines with J gene TRBJ1-2; 8 nucleotides align to TRBD1. Unmatched junction bases numbered 7, after V lost 3 bases and J lost 10 bases. Germline V gene data show CDR1 as LGHDT and CDR2 as YNNKEL (reference sequence). The CDR3 totals 13 residues. CDR3 coding DNA: TGTGCCAGCAGCCACACAGGGGGAGTGTACTACACCTTC. Residues: CASSHTGGVYYTF.

V usage is TRBV7-3 and J usage is TRBJ2-3; D unresolved. Germline lookup yields CDR1 SGHTA and CDR2 FQGTGA. Trimming took off 4 bases at V and 2 bases at J, with 7 bases between the two ends. This CDR3 contains 13 residues. The DNA for the CDR3 is TGTGCCAGCAGCTCCACTTACACAGATACGCAGTATTTT. Its protein is CASSSTYTDTQYF. Full variable domain (rest looked up from reference TRBV7-3 and TRBJ2-3): GAGVSQTPSNKVTEKGKYVELRCDPISGHTALYWYRQSLGQGPEFLIYFQGTGAADDSGLPNDRFFAVRPEGSVSTLKIQRTERGDSAVYLCASSSTYTDTQYFGPGTRLTVL.